The sequence of this T cell receptor beta chain was determined in a study of a mutant IDH1 vaccine in newly diagnosed glioma (dated by TCRdb to about 2021). For context, the study as a whole: Eight vaccinations were administered to patients in weeks 1, 3, 5, 7, 11, 15, 19 and 23, corresponding to visits V03 through V10. Vaccination started 4-6 weeks after radiotherapy alone, or was given together with temozolomide cycles in the groups whose treatment included chemotherapy. Longitudinal TCRB deep sequencing was performed for 25 to 30 treated patients wherever samples were available for exploratory analyses. Before enrollment, patients had received standard therapy of radiotherapy alone, temozolomide alone, or radiochemotherapy with temozolomide; most received the combination. Six visits were used for peripheral blood collection: V03 (baseline), V05, V07, V10, V12 and V13. Of the approximately 35 treated patients, 62.5% were male and approximately 40% were female, and a mean age of approximately 40 years was recorded.

Library prep was done by the immunoSEQ multiplex PCR assay. Rearranged TCR beta chain sequences were amplified with the hsTCRB Kit following the manufacturer's protocol. An Illumina MiSeq was used to sequence the TCRB libraries. Under the source paper's analysis protocol: Demultiplexing, trimming and gene mapping were performed with the kit vendor's proprietary platform. This is the immuneACCESS table as TCRdb keeps it, with only in-frame sequences that have V and J called. A part of the clones is gone; compared with another copy, unresolved V genes explain less than half, and the rest is unexplained. That table gives V, J and clone size, and the DNA gave D and trimming. The sample profile shows around 60,000 clones; around 91% of them were found once. In total, the top ten clones hold approximately 1.9% of the sample. As encoded in the germline V gene (reference sequence), CDR1 is SGHNT while CDR2 is YYREEE. The V and J ends are trimmed by 4 bases and 1 base, leaving 8 bases between them. The CDR3 goes from the cysteine to the phenylalanine over 13 residues. The read is trimmed to its CDR3 DNA, 39 bases read in frame from base 1.

Summary of the overall study and its limitations: Pseudoprogression seemed to be unrelated to changes in the top peripheral T cell clonotypes found by TCRB sequencing. Vaccine-induced immune responses across multiple MHC alleles were detected in approximately 93% of patients. The authors stated that sample limitations prevented analyses of patient blood samples from being reproduced. PBMC samples for TCRB deep sequencing were selected based on availability.

Sample time point, as interpreted from the label and publication: week 11, during vaccination. Every vaccine dose consisted of 300 ug of a 20-mer mutant IDH1 peptide in Montanide, administered subcutaneously together with topical imiquimod. Newly diagnosed WHO grade 3 or 4 IDH1-mutant astrocytomas showing loss of nuclear ATRX were present in the donors. The samples were drawn from NOA16, a multicentre, single-arm, open-label phase I trial in Germany that tested a mutant IDH1 peptide vaccine in humans for the first time. Genomic DNA for TCRB sequencing was extracted from EDTA blood using the DNeasy Blood and Tissue Kit. Turning to this clone: Its binding antigen is unknown. The sample holds no much larger clone one base away, and base qualities are not on file.

Sequencing was performed on PBMCs, taken from a glioma patient whose treatment included an IDH1 peptide vaccine. The sequence was obtained from a man aged 40-55 years with glioma. The sequence joins TRBV5-4 to TRBJ2-5, with the D gene not clear enough to name. CDR3 loop: CASSLVGQETQYF. The DNA is as follows: TGTGCCAGCAGCCTCGTGGGCCAAGAGACCCAGTACTTC. Beyond the CDR3, the reference TRBV5-4 and TRBJ2-5 genes provide the residues; the full variable domain reads: ETGVTQSPTHLIKTRGQQVTLRCSSQSGHNTVSWYQQALGQGPQFIFQYYREEENGRGNFPPRFSGLQFPNYSSELNVNALELDDSALYLCASSLVGQETQYFGPGTRLLVL.